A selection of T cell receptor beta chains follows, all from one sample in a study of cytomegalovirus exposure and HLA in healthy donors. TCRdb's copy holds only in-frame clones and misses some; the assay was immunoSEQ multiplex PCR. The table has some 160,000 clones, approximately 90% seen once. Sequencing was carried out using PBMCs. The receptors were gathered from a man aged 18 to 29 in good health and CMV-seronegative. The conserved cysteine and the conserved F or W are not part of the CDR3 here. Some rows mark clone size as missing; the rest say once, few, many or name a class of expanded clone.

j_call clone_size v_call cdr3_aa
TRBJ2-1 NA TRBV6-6 ASSSGGRDYNEQF
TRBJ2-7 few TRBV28 ASIDTQSYEQY
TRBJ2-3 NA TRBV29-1 SVVAGGPLDTQY
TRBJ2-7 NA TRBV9 ASSENPTPIEQY
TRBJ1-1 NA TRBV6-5 ASSYLEGDTEAF
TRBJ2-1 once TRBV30 AGYFRDSYNEQF
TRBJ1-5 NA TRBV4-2 ASSQGMGRLNQPQH
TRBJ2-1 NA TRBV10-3 AISESGVAGSYNEQF
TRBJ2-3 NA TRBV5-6 ASSLGGGTSTDTQY
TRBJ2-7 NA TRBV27 ASSQGALQY
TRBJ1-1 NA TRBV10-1 ASKGSVGGTEAF
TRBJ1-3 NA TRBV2 ASIPRDSSGNTIY
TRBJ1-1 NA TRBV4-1 ASRGGSVTEAF
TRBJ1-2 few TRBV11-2 ASSSGTDYGYT
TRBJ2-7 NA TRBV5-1 ASSPRQRQTYEQY
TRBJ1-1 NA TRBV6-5 ASRPDGGMNTEAF
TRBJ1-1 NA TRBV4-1 ASSQGPVNTEAF
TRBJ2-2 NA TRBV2 ASSDLVEGSGDTGELF